This T cell receptor beta chain was observed in a study of T cells in Graves' hyperthyroidism and ophthalmopathy. Diagnosing involved the use of clinical symptoms, serum thyroxine and TRAb, thyroid ultrasound and orbital computed tomography. The source of the PBMCs was more than 9.5 ml of fresh peripheral blood. The study, taken as a whole, reports: Most thyroid-expanded clonotypes above 0.001 were also found in blood. Before onset, by a median of around six months, the model predicted ophthalmopathy.

This clonotype was counted many times. As yet, its antigen is unknown. Amplified TCR beta CDR3 regions came from RNA transcripts. Using the HTBI primer set, a first-round RT-PCR was run on the TCR CDR3. TCRdb reanalysed the multiplex PCR reads using MiXCR and keeps one entry per CDR3 protein. The table lists about 380,000 distinct CDR3 sequences, about 15% of them singletons. This CDR3 region has 15 residues. V was clipped by 5 bases and J by 7 bases; unmatched bases: 10. Germline CDR1 reads MNHEY; CDR2 reads SVGEGT. This chain links TRBV6-2 or TRBV6-3 with TRBJ2-1; 8 bases map to TRBD1. This TCR came from a woman in her twenties or thirties with Graves' ophthalmopathy. Source material: blood. CDR3: CASSVDRGRGNEQFF. In DNA form, the CDR3 reads TGTGCCAGCAGTGTAGACAGGGGACGGGGGAATGAGCAGTTCTTC.